This T cell receptor beta chain came from a study of cytomegalovirus exposure and HLA in healthy donors. Study details: Earlier, 90 million to 140 million unique TCR beta sequences were recovered from approximately 180 million T cells by an analysis.

PCR was performed using 60 Vbeta and 13 Jbeta primers. Produced via immunoSEQ multiplex PCR; TCRdb's table is partial and in-frame only. The table counts 150,000 to 200,000 clones; roughly 1.9% lies in the top ten. In regard to this clone: Its target is not known.

The CDR3 extends over 16 amino acids. Germline V gene sequence: CDR1 MNHNS, CDR2 SASEGT. With 0 bases removed from V and 2 bases from J, the gap between germline ends came to 13 bases. The study's findings and limits: Later analysis found that TCR beta chains associated with HLA were more clonally expanded than other, equally common chains.

The source is a man younger than 40 in good health and CMV-seronegative. The material sequenced was PBMCs. V usage is TRBV6-1 and J usage is TRBJ2-5; tentatively, D is TRBD2 (6 bases). In nucleotides, the CDR3 is TGTGCCAGCAGTGAAGCCTTAGCGGCCTCTCAAGAGACCCAGTACTTC. Translated: CASSEALAASQETQYF.